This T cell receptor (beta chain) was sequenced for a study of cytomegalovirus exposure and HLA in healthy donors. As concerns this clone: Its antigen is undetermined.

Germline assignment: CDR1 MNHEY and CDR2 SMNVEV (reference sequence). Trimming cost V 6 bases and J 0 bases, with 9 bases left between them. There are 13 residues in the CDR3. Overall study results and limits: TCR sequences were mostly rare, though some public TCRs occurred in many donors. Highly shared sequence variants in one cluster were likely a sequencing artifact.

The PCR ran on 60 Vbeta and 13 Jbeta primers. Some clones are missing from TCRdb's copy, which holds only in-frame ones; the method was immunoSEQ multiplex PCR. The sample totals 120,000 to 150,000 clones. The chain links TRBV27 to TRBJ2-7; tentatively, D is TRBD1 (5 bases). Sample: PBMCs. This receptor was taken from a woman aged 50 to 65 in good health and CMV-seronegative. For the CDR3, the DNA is TGTGCCAGCAGATATCAGGGCTCCTACGAGCAGTACTTC. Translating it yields CASRYQGSYEQYF.